This TCR beta chain was identified in a study of cytomegalovirus exposure and HLA in healthy donors. Looking at the study overall: In an early release, HLA-typed donors contributed some 80 million unique TCR sequences. The study, taken as a whole, reports: The authors later linked a missense DCLRE1C variant to TCR beta V- and J-gene trimming. Confirmation in vitro established that three CMV-associated chains were specific for CMV antigens.

About this clone: No antigen is known for it.

The CDR3 spans 15 residues. V was clipped by 5 bases and J by 2 bases; unmatched bases: 7. Germline CDR1 SGHAT, CDR2 FQNNGV. 13 Jbeta primers and 60 Vbeta primers were used for the PCR. TCRdb's copy holds only in-frame clones and misses some; the assay was immunoSEQ multiplex PCR. The sample records 300,000 or so clones, 80% to 90% being singletons. This TCR was recovered from a woman aged 40 to 49 in good health and CMV-seropositive. The V gene is TRBV11-2, the J gene TRBJ2-7; 9 bases fit TRBD2. Sample: PBMCs. This CDR3 is CASSPTSGRAYEQYF. Here the CDR3 DNA reads TGTGCCAGCAGCCCGACTAGCGGTCGTGCCTACGAGCAGTACTTC.